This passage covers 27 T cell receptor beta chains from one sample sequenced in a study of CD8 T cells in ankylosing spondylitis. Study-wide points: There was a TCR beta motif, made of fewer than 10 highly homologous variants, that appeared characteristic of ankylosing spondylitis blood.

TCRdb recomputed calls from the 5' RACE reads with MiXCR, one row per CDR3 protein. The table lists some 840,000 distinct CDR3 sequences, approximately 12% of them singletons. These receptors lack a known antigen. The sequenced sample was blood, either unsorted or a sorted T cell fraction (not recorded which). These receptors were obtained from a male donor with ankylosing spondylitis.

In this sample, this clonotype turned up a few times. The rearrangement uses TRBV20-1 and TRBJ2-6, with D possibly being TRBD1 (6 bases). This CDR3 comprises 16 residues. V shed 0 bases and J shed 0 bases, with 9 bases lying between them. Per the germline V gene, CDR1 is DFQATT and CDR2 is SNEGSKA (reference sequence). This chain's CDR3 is CSARDPRGSGANVLTF. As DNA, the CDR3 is TGCAGTGCTAGAGATCCCAGGGGCTCTGGGGCCAACGTCCTGACTTTC.

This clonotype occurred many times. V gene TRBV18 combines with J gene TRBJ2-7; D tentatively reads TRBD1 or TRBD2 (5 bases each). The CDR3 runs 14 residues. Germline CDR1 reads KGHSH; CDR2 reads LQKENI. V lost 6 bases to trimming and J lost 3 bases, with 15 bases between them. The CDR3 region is CASSPRDGNYEQYF. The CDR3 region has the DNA TGTGCCAGCTCTCCCCGGGACGGCAACTACGAGCAGTACTTC.

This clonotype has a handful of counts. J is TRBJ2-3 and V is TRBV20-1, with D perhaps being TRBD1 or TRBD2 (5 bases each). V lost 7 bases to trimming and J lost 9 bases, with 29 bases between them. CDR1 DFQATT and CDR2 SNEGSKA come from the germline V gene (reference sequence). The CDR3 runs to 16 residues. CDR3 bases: TGCAGTGTAACTACCCCGGGGACGGCCCTACCGTGGACGCAGTATTTT. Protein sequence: CSVTTPGTALPWTQYF.

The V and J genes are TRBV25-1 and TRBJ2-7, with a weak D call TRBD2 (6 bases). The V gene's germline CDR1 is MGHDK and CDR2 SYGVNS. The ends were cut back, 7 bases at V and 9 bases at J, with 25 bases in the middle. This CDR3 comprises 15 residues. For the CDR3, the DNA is TGTGCCAGCACCCCGGGACTCGGTTCTGGGGTCGGGCAGTACTTC. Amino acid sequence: CASTPGLGSGVGQYF.

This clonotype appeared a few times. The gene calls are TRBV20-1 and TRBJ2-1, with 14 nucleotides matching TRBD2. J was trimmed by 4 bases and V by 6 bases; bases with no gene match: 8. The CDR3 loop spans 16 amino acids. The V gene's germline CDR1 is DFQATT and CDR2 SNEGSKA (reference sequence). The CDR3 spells CSANPGLAGEYNEQFF. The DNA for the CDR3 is TGCAGTGCGAACCCGGGACTAGCGGGGGAGTACAATGAGCAGTTCTTC.

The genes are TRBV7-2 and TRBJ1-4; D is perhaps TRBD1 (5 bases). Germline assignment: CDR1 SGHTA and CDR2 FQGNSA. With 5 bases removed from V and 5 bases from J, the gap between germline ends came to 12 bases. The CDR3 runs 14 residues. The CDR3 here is CASSPGGWNEKLFF. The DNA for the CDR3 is TGTGCCAGCAGCCCGGGGGGGTGGAATGAAAAACTGTTTTTT.

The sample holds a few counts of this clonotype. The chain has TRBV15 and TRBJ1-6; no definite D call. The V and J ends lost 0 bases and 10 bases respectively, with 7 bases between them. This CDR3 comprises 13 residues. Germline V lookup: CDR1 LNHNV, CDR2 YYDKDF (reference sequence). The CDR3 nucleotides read TGTGCCACCAGCAGAGATCCAGGATCACCCCTCCACTTT. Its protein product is CATSRDPGSPLHF.

CDR3 sequence: CASSPPLLSSGANVLTF. In DNA form, the CDR3 reads TGCGCCAGCAGCCCCCCGCTGCTGAGCTCTGGGGCCAACGTCCTGACTTTC. This chain joins TRBV5-1 and TRBJ2-6, with D hard to call. Trimming removed 4 bases from V and 0 bases from J, with 14 bases in between. CDR3 length: 17 residues. The germline V gene has CDR1 SGHRS and CDR2 YFSETQ.

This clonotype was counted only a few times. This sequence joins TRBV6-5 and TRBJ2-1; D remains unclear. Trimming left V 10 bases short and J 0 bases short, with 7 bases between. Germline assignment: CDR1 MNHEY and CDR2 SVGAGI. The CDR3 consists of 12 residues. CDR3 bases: TGTGCCACGCTTAGCTCCTACAATGAGCAGTTCTTC. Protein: CATLSSYNEQFF.

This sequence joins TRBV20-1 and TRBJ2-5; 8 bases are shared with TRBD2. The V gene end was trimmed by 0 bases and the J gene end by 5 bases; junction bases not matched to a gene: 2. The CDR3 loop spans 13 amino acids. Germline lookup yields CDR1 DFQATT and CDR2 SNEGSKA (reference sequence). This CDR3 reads CSARDSGGETQYF. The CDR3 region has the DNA TGCAGTGCTAGAGATTCGGGGGGGGAGACCCAGTACTTC.

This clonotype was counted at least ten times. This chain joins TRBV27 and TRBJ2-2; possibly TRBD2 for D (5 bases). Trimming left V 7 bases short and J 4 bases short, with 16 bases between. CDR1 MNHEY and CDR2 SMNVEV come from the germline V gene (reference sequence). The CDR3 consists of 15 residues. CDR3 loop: CASIQLEAGTGELFF. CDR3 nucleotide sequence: TGTGCCAGCATTCAACTAGAGGCGGGCACCGGGGAGCTGTTTTTT.

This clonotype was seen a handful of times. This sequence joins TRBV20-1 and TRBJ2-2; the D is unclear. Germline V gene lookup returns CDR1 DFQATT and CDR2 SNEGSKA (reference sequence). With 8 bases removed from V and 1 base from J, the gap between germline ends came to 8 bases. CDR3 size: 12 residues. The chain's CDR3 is CSTLRNTGELFF. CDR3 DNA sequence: TGCAGTACCCTCAGGAACACCGGGGAGCTGTTTTTT.

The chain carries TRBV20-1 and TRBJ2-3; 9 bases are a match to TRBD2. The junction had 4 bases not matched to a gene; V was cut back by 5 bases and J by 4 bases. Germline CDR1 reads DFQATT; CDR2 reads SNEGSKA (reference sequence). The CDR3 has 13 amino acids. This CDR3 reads CSAGGGVPDTQYF. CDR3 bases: TGCAGTGCTGGCGGGGGGGTCCCAGATACGCAGTATTTT.

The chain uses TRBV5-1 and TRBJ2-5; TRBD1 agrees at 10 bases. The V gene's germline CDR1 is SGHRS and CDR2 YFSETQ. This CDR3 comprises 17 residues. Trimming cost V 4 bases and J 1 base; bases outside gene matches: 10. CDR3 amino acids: CASSRSGQGRVQETQYF. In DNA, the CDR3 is TGCGCCAGCAGCCGCTCGGGACAGGGGAGAGTCCAAGAGACCCAGTACTTC.

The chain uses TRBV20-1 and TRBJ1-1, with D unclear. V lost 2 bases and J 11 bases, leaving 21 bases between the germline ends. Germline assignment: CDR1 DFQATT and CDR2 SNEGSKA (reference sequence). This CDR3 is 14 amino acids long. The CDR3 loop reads CSARLLPLGGGAFF. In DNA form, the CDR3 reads TGCAGTGCTAGATTACTTCCCCTCGGCGGCGGGGCTTTCTTT.

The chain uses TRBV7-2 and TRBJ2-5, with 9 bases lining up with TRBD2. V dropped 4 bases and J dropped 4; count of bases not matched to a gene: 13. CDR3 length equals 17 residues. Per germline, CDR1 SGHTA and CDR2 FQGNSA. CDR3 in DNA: TGTGCCAGCAGCTCCCACGCAGCGGGGGGTCCCGGAGAGACCCAGTACTTC. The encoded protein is CASSSHAAGGPGETQYF.

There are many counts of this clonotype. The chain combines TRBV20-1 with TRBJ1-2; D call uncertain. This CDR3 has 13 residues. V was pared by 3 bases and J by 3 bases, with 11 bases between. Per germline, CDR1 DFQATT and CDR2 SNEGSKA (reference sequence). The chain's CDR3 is CSASLGLDYGYTF. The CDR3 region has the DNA TGCAGTGCTAGTTTGGGGTTGGACTATGGCTACACCTTC.

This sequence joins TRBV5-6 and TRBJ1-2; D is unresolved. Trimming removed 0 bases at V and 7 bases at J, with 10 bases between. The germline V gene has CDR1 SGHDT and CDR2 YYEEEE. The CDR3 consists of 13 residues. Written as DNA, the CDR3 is TGTGCCAGCAGCTTGGTAGTACGGAGTGGCTACACCTTC. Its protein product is CASSLVVRSGYTF.

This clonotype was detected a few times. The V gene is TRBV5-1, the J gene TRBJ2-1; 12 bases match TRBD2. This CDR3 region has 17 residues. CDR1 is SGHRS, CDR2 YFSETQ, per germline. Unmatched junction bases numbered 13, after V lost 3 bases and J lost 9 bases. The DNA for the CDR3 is TGCGCCAGCAGCTCCCATCCTAGCGGGGGGGAAAAGGTTGAGCAGTTCTTC. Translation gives CASSSHPSGGEKVEQFF.

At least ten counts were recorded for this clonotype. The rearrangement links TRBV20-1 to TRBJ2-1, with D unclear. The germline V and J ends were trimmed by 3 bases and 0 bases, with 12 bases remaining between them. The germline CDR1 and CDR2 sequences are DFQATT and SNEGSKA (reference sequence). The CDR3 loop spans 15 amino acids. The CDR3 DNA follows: TGCAGTGCTAGTAGGCGGAGAACCTCCTACAATGAGCAGTTCTTC. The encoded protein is CSASRRRTSYNEQFF.

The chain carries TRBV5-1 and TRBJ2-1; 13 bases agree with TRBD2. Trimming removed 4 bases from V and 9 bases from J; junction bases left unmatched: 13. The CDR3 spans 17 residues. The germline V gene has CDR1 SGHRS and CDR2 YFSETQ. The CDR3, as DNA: TGCGCCAGCAGCCCGGTAAGCGTGACTAGCGGGAGGAGTGAGCAGTTCTTC. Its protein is CASSPVSVTSGRSEQFF.

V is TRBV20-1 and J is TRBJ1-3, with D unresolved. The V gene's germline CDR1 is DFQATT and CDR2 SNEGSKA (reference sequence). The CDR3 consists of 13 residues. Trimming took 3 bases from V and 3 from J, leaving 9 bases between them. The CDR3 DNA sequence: TGCAGTGCTAGGGGGAGGCGTGGAAACACCATATATTTT. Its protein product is CSARGRRGNTIYF.

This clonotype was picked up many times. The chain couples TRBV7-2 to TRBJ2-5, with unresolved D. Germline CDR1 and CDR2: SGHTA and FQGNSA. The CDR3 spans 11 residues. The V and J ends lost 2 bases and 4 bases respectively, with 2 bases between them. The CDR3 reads CASSLTETQYF. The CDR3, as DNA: TGTGCCAGCAGCTTAACAGAGACCCAGTACTTC.

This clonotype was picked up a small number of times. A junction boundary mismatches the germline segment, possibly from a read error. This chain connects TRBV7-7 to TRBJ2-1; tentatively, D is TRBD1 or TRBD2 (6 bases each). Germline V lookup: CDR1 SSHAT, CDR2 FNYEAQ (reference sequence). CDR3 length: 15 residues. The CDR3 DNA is TGTGCTAGCAGTCCATACACCGGGGGCGTGGAAGAGCAGTTCTTC. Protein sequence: CASSPYTGGVEEQFF.

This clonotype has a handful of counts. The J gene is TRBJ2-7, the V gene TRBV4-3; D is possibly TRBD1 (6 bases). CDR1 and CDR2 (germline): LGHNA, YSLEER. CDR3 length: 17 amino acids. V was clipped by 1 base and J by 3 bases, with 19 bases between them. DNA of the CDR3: TGCGCCAGCAGCCAAGGGCAAAGGACAGCAATACTCTACGAGCAGTACTTC. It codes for CASSQGQRTAILYEQYF.

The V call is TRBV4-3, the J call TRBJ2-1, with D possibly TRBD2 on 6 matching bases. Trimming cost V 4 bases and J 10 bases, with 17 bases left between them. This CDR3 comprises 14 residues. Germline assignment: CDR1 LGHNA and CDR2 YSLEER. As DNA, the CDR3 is TGCGCCAGCAGCCCGGGGAACCGCGGGACCGAGCAGTTCTTC. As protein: CASSPGNRGTEQFF.

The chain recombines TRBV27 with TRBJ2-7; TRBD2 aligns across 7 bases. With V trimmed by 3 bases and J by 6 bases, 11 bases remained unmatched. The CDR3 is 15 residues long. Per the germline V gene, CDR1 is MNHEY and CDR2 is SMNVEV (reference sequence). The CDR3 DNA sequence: TGTGCCAGCAGTTTTCGGACCGCCGGGGGGTTCGAGCAGTACTTC. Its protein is CASSFRTAGGFEQYF.